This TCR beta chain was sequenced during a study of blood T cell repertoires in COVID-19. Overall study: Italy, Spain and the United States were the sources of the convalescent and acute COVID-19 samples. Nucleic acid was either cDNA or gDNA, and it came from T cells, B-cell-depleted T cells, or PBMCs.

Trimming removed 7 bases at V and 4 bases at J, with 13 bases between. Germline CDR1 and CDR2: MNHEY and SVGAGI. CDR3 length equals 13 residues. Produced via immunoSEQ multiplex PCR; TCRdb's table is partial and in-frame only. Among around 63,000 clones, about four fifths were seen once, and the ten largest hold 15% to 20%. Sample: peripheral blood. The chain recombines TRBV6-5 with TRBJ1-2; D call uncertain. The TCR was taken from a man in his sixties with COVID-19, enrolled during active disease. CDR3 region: CASTLGVSYGYTF. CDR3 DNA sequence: TGTGCCAGCACCCTCGGGGTCAGCTATGGCTACACCTTC.